This T cell receptor beta chain was captured by sequencing in a study of radiation and T cells in renal cell carcinoma. Overall study findings and caveats: Baseline intratumoral clonotype presence is unknown without pretreatment biopsies. Top tumor clonotypes rose in blood 2 weeks post-radiation, then contracted.

The protocol was immunoSEQ multiplex PCR, while the TCRdb copy is restricted to in-frame clones and leaves out a portion. The sample lists under 25,000 clones, 80% occurring once. On this clone itself: Its cognate antigen is unknown.

The CDR3 runs 14 residues. J was trimmed by 3 bases and V by 6 bases; bases with no gene match: 6. The germline gives CDR1 GTSNPN, CDR2 SVGIG (reference sequence). The time point denotes: baseline pretreatment blood. Described treatment: 15 Gy SBRT to primary tumor, nephrectomy 4 weeks later. Serial blood draws occurred at baseline and 2 and 4 weeks post-SBRT. The tumor was a clear cell renal cell carcinoma. The sequence came from a man aged 60 to 69 with renal cell carcinoma. The material sequenced was blood, taken from a patient whose treatment included radiotherapy and nephrectomy. The chain is built from TRBV30 and TRBJ1-4, with 8 nucleotides matching TRBD1. The CDR3 sequence is CACTQGAANEKLFF. The CDR3 DNA is TGTGCCTGTACGCAGGGGGCAGCTAATGAAAAACTGTTTTTT.